Following are 5 T cell receptor beta chains from one sample sequenced in a study of blood T cell repertoires in COVID-19. The assay was immunoSEQ multiplex PCR, and TCRdb's table has in-frame clones only and misses some. The table shows 80,000 to 100,000 clones, with 82% occurring only once. Sequenced sample: peripheral blood. These receptors originate from a man in his sixties or seventies with active or convalescent COVID-19.

The V call is TRBV24-1, the J call TRBJ2-1; 8 nucleotides align to TRBD2. With V trimmed by 2 bases and J by 0 bases, 2 bases remained unmatched. Germline lookup yields CDR1 KGHDR and CDR2 SFDVKD. The CDR3 runs to 16 residues. CDR3 in amino acids: CATSDSSGSSYNEQFF. The CDR3 region has the DNA TGTGCCACCAGTGATTCGAGCGGGAGCTCCTACAATGAGCAGTTCTTC.

The chain uses TRBV11-2 and TRBJ2-5, with TRBD2 identical over 13 bases. Germline assignment: CDR1 SGHAT and CDR2 FQNNGV. After removal of 4 bases from V and 3 bases from J, the junction contained 14 bases not matched to a gene. The CDR3 has 19 amino acids. This chain's CDR3 is CASSWSPTSGGPREETQYF. In nucleotides, the CDR3 is TGTGCCAGCAGCTGGTCCCCGACTAGCGGGGGGCCAAGGGAAGAGACCCAGTACTTC.

This clone was seen a single time. The V call is TRBV9, the J call TRBJ1-6, with 8 bases aligning to TRBD1. CDR1 and CDR2 from the germline V gene are SGDLS and YYNGEE. The V gene end was trimmed by 3 bases and the J gene end by 8 bases; junction bases not matched to a gene: 10. The CDR3 has 16 residues. The CDR3 sequence: CASSDGQGSMDSPLHF. The CDR3 DNA sequence: TGTGCCAGCAGCGATGGACAGGGAAGTATGGATTCACCCCTCCACTTT.

The rearrangement uses TRBV3-1 (or the pseudogene TRBV3-2) and TRBJ1-2; tentative D call: TRBD1 (6 bases). Per the germline V gene, CDR1 is LGHDT and CDR2 is YNNKEL (reference sequence). The CDR3 totals 15 residues. Trimming removed 0 bases at V and 8 bases at J, with 16 bases between. CDR3 in amino acids: CASSQDLQGRGGYTF. In DNA form, the CDR3 reads TGTGCCAGCAGCCAAGATCTCCAGGGGCGAGGGGGCTACACCTTC.

The V gene is TRBV5-1, the J gene TRBJ1-1; TRBD1 matches at 9 bases. This CDR3 region has 15 residues. V lost 1 base and J lost 6; bases outside the gene matches: 7. Looked up from germline, CDR1 is SGHRS and CDR2 is YFSETQ. The CDR3 DNA reads TGCGCCAGCAGCTTGAGGACAGGGGAGTTGTCTGAAGCTTTCTTT. Translating gives CASSLRTGELSEAFF.